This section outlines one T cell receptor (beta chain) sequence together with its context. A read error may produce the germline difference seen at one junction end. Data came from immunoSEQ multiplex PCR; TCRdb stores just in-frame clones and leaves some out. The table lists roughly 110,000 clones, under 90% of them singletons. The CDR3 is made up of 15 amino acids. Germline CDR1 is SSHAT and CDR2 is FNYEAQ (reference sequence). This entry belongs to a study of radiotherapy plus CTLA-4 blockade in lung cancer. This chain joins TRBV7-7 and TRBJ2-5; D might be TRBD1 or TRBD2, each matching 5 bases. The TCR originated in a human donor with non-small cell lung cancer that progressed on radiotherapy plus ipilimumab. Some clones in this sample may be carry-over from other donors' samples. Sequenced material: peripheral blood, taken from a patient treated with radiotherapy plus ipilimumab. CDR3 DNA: TGTGCTAGCAGCTTAAGAGTGGGACCAAAAGAGACCCAGTACTTC. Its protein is CASSLRVGPKETQYF.